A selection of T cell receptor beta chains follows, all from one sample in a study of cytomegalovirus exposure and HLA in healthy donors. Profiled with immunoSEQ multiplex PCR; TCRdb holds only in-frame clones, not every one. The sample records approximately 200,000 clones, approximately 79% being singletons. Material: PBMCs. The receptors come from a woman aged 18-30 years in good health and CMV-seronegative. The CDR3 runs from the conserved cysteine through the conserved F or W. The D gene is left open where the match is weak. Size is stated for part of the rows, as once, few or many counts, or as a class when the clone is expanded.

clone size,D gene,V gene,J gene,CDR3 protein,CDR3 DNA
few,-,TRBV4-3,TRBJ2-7,CASSQGAGIQYF,TGCGCCAGCAGCCAAGGCGCAGGGATACAGTACTTC
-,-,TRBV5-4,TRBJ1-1,CASGRGRRQGETEAFF,TGTGCCAGCGGCAGGGGTCGGCGGCAGGGTGAGACTGAAGCTTTCTTT
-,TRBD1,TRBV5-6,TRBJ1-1,CASNEGGVGITEAFF,TGTGCCAGCAATGAAGGGGGCGTCGGAATCACTGAAGCTTTCTTT
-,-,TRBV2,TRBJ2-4,CASSPGQLQYF,TGTGCCAGCAGTCCGGGTCAACTTCAGTACTTC
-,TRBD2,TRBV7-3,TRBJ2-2,CASSSGLAGVTGELFF,TGTGCCAGCAGCTCCGGACTAGCGGGAGTCACCGGGGAGCTGTTTTTT
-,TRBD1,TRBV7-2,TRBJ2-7,CASSSDRRAYEQYF,TGTGCCAGCAGCTCGGACAGGAGAGCCTACGAGCAGTACTTC
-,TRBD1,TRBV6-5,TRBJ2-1,CASSDTGDEQFF,TGTGCCAGCAGCGATACAGGGGATGAGCAGTTCTTC
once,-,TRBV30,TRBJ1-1,CAWKTPLRDTEAFF,TGTGCCTGGAAAACCCCCCTGAGGGACACTGAAGCTTTCTTT
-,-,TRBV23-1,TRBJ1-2,CASSQLWACNYGYTF,TGCGCCAGCAGTCAATTATGGGCCTGTAACTATGGCTACACCTTC
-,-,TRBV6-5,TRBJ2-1,CASSPIVLAGEQFF,TGTGCCAGCAGCCCAATCGTACTAGCCGGTGAGCAGTTCTTC
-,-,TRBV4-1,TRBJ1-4,CASSQVPRRLGPEKLFF,TGCGCCAGCAGCCAAGTCCCCAGGAGGCTAGGGCCTGAAAAACTGTTTTTT
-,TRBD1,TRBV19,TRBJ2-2,CASSRGQGATGELFF,TGTGCCAGTAGCCGGGGACAGGGGGCTACCGGGGAGCTGTTTTTT
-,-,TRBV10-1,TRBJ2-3,CASSEFPRGATDTQYF,TGCGCCAGCAGTGAGTTCCCCCGCGGAGCGACAGATACGCAGTATTTT
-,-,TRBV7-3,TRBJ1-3,CASSATGSGNTIYF,TGTGCCAGCAGCGCCACAGGGTCTGGAAACACCATATATTTT
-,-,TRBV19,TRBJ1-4,CASTLWSGNEKLFF,TGTGCCAGTACCTTATGGTCCGGGAATGAAAAACTGTTTTTT
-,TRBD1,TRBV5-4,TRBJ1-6,CASSPGGSYNSPLHF,TGTGCCAGCAGCCCAGGGGGCTCCTATAATTCACCCCTCCACTTT
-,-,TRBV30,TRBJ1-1,CAWRGDSTGTEAFF,TGTGCCTGGAGGGGGGACTCGACGGGCACTGAAGCTTTCTTT
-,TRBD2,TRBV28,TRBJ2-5,CASSRGDLAGTTQETQYF,TGTGCCAGCAGCCGGGGGGACCTAGCGGGAACGACCCAAGAGACCCAGTACTTC
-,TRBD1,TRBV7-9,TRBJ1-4,CASSLALTAGGNEKLFF,TGTGCCAGCAGCTTAGCGCTAACGGCAGGGGGTAATGAAAAACTGTTTTTT
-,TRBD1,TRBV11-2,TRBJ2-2,CASSLQGQGAVTGELFF,TGTGCCAGCAGCTTACAGGGACAGGGGGCGGTCACCGGGGAGCTGTTTTTT
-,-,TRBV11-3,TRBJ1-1,CASSLGRGNTEAFF,TGTGCCAGCAGCTTAGGTCGAGGGAACACTGAAGCTTTCTTT
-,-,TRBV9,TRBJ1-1,CASSVQINTEAFF,TGTGCCAGCAGCGTCCAGATAAACACTGAAGCTTTCTTT
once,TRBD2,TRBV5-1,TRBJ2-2,CASSGRLAGGNTGELFF,TGCGCCAGCAGCGGAAGACTAGCGGGGGGTAACACCGGGGAGCTGTTTTTT
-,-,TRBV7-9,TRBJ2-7,CASSLSWGGEAYEQYF,TGTGCCAGCAGCTTAAGCTGGGGGGGCGAAGCCTACGAGCAGTACTTC
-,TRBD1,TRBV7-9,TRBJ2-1,CASSSTGVNEQFF,TGTGCCAGCAGCTCGACAGGGGTTAATGAGCAGTTCTTC
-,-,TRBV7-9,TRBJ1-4,CASSLGAGGENEKLFF,TGTGCCAGCAGCTTAGGGGCTGGGGGGGAGAATGAAAAACTGTTTTTT
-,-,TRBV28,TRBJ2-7,CASRQELEQYF,TGTGCCAGCAGACAGGAACTCGAGCAGTACTTC
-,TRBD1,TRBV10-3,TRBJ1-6,CASRTGDSYNSPLHF,TGTGCCAGCCGGACAGGGGACTCCTATAATTCACCCCTCCACTTT
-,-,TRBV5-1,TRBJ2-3,CASSPSSGTDTQYF,TGCGCCAGCAGCCCCTCGAGCGGGACAGATACGCAGTATTTT
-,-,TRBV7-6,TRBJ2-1,CASSPQRDDNEQFF,TGTGCCAGCAGCCCTCAAAGAGATGACAATGAGCAGTTCTTC